One and the same sample provided the 9 T cell receptor beta chains below, sequenced in a study of blood T cells in healthy people across ages. Combining a sample-barcoded 5' primer with a J-beta primer mix, a second PCR ran for 7 to 11 cycles. TCRdb independently ran MiXCR on the 5' RACE reads; one entry per CDR3 protein. This sample yields approximately 780,000 distinct CDR3 sequences, of which roughly 24% are seen a single time; under 3% belongs to the top ten. This sample was shared with a second study, whose subject was T cells of mothers and their children.

The material sequenced was blood. These receptors came from a boy between 10 and 17 years old in good health.

This clonotype was recorded a few times. V usage is TRBV27 and J usage is TRBJ2-7; unclear D gene. Trimming shortened V by 3 bases and J by 11 bases, and 17 bases separated the two germline ends. The CDR3 runs 13 residues. Germline V CDR1 and CDR2: MNHEY, SMNVEV (reference sequence). The CDR3 nucleotides are TGTGCCAGCAGTTTTAGCCGGTTTGGGTGGAAGTACTTC. As protein: CASSFSRFGWKYF.

The chain joins TRBV24-1 to TRBJ2-1; D may be TRBD2 (6 bases). Germline CDR1 KGHDR, CDR2 SFDVKD. CDR3 size: 14 residues. The V gene lost 4 bases and the J gene lost 8 bases, with 14 bases spanning the gap. The CDR3 DNA reads as TGTGCCACCAGTGAGGGGGGAACAATGGATGAGCAGTTCTTC. Residues: CATSEGGTMDEQFF.

This clonotype showed up just a few times. CDR3 bases: TGTGCCAGCAGTTACAACAGGGTCCACTACAATGAGCAGTTCTTC. Translating gives CASSYNRVHYNEQFF. This rearrangement joins TRBV6-2 or TRBV6-3 to TRBJ2-1, with D perhaps matching TRBD1 (6 bases). The V gene lost 2 bases and the J gene lost 3 bases, with 11 bases spanning the gap. Germline V lookup: CDR1 MNHEY, CDR2 SVGEGT. The CDR3 is 15 amino acids.

The chain couples TRBV28 to TRBJ2-7; TRBD2 matches at 8 bases. There are 14 residues in the CDR3. Losses at the gene ends were 5 bases for V and 4 bases for J; bases not matched to a gene: 7. Per germline, CDR1 MDHEN and CDR2 SYDVKM. DNA for the CDR3: TGTGCCAGCAGTCCTCAGCGGGAGATGTACGAGCAGTACGTC. Residues: CASSPQREMYEQYV.

This clonotype was observed a few times. The chain combines TRBV29-1 with TRBJ1-1, with a possible D match to TRBD1 (6 bases). This CDR3 has 12 residues. Looked up from germline, CDR1 is SQVTM and CDR2 is ANQGSEA. Trimming cost V 7 bases and J 0 bases, with 9 bases left between them. CDR3 region: CSARGLNTEAFF. CDR3 coding DNA: TGCAGCGCGAGGGGGTTGAACACTGAAGCTTTCTTT.

This clonotype was counted between two and nine times. This chain connects TRBV2 to TRBJ1-5, with 10 bases identical to TRBD1. CDR3 length: 15 amino acids. Germline CDR1 and CDR2: SNHLY and FYNNEI. Germline trimming cut 7 bases from V and 3 bases from J; bases unmatched to any gene: 6. DNA for the CDR3: TGTGCCAGCACCCGGGGACAGGGGTACAATCAGCCCCAGCATTTT. This translates into CASTRGQGYNQPQHF.

V usage is TRBV10-3 and J usage is TRBJ2-3, with D possibly being TRBD2 (6 bases). The germline V and J ends were trimmed by 6 bases and 2 bases, with 9 bases remaining between them. The CDR3 covers 13 residues. From germline, CDR1 is ENHRY and CDR2 SYGVKD. CDR3 in amino acids: CAIRPDYTDTQYF. The CDR3 region has the DNA TGTGCCATCAGACCGGACTACACAGATACGCAGTATTTT.

In this sample, this clonotype turned up once. V and J are TRBV7-9 and TRBJ1-1; D unresolved. Germline CDR1 is SEHNR and CDR2 is FQNEAQ (reference sequence). This CDR3 spans 12 amino acids. V lost 0 bases, J lost 5 bases, and 4 bases lay in between. The CDR3 region is CASSLAATEAFF. CDR3 coding DNA: TGTGCCAGCAGCTTAGCGGCGACTGAAGCTTTCTTT. Looking up the rest from reference TRBV7-9 and TRBJ1-1 gives the full variable domain: DTGVSQNPRHKITKRGQNVTFRCDPISEHNRLYWYRQTLGQGPEFLTYFQNEAQLEKSRLLSDRFSAERPKGSFSTLEIQRTEQGDSAMYLCASSLAATEAFFGQGTRLTVV.

The V and J genes are TRBV3-1 and TRBJ2-7, with a tentative D call TRBD2 (5 bases). The CDR3 consists of 14 residues. CDR1 is LGHDT and CDR2 is YNNKEL in the germline V gene (reference sequence). Trimming removed 4 bases from V and 6 bases from J, with 16 bases in between. The CDR3 loop reads CASSRRGFSSEQYF. The CDR3 region has the DNA TGTGCCAGCAGCCGTCGGGGATTCTCTAGCGAGCAGTACTTC.